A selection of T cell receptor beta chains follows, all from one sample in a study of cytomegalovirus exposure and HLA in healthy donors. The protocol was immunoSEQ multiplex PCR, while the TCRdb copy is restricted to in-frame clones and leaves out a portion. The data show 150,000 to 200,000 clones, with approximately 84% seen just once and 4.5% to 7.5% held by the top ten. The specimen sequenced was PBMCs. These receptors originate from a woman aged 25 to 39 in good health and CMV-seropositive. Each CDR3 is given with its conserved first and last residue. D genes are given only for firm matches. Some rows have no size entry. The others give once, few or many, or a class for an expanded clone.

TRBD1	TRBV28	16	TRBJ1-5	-	TGTGCCAGCAGTTTAGGACAGGGTTACGTCAATCAGCCCCAGCATTTT	CASSLGQGYVNQPQHF
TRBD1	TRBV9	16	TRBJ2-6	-	TGTGCCAGCAGCCCAGCGGACAGGCTTGGGGCCAACGTCCTGACTTTC	CASSPADRLGANVLTF
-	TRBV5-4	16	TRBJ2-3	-	TGTGCCAGCAGCTCCCCGACAGGCCCTAGCACAGATACGCAGTATTTT	CASSSPTGPSTDTQYF
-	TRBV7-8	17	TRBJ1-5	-	TGTGCCAGCAGCTTAGCAGGTGGGAGGTATAGCAATCAGCCCCAGCATTTT	CASSLAGGRYSNQPQHF
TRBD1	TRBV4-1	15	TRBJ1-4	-	TGCGCCAGCGGCCAAGAAAGGACAGGGGGCCGGAAACTGTTTTTT	CASGQERTGGRKLFF
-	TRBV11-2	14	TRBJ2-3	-	TGTGCCAGCACCCTTAGCGTAAGCACAGATACGCAGTATTTT	CASTLSVSTDTQYF
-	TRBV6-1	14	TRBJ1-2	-	TGTGCCAGCAGTTTGGAGAGAACTAACTATGGCTACACCTTC	CASSLERTNYGYTF
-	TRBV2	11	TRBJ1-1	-	TGTGCCAGCACTACGAACACTGAAGCTTTCTTT	CASTTNTEAFF
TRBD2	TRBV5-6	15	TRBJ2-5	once	TGTGCCAGCAGCAAGCAGGCTAGCGGTCAGTGGACCCAGTACTTC	CASSKQASGQWTQYF
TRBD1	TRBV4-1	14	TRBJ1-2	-	TGCGCCAGCAGCCCCTCACAGGGGGACTATGGCTACACCTTC	CASSPSQGDYGYTF
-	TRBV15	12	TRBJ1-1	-	TGTGCCACCAGCAGAGAGGCAGGTGGAGCTTTCTTT	CATSREAGGAFF